The next 4 T cell receptor beta chains were all read from a single sample in a study of T-cell reconstitution after alpha-beta-depleted transplantation in children. Researchers prepared the TCRbeta library using unique molecular identifiers, the study reports. From the PCR reads, TCRdb called clonotypes with MiXCR, one entry per CDR3 protein. The sample lists about 280,000 distinct CDR3 sequences; roughly 10% were seen once. The sequences come from peripheral blood, collected 180 days after TCRalphabeta/CD19-depleted stem cell transplant. The source is a male patient aged 2-9 years who had a stem cell transplant for chronic granulomatous disease, so the T cells may come from the graft donor.

This clonotype showed up many times. This sequence joins TRBV20-1 and TRBJ2-3; D gene ambiguous. V lost 3 bases to trimming and J lost 1 base, with 11 bases between them. This CDR3 spans 14 amino acids. The germline gives CDR1 DFQATT, CDR2 SNEGSKA (reference sequence). The CDR3 here is CSASPPGGTDTQYF. In DNA, the CDR3 is TGCAGTGCTAGCCCCCCGGGCGGCACAGATACGCAGTATTTT.

This clonotype was seen repeatedly, ten times or more. V usage is TRBV7-6 and J usage is TRBJ2-3; TRBD2 matches 11 bases. Germline loops: CDR1 SGHVS, CDR2 FNYEAQ. The CDR3 length is 15 residues. Trimming at V came to 4 bases and at J to 5 bases, leaving 5 bases not matched to a gene. The CDR3 here is CASSSSGGSVDTQYF. CDR3 DNA sequence: TGTGCCAGCAGCTCTAGCGGGGGGTCCGTAGATACGCAGTATTTT.

In this sample, this clonotype turned up many times. This rearrangement joins TRBV27 to TRBJ1-2, with D possibly being TRBD1 (6 bases). This CDR3 region has 13 residues. Germline CDR1 and CDR2: MNHEY and SMNVEV (reference sequence). Trimming removed 6 bases from V and 3 bases from J, with 11 bases in between. The CDR3 DNA reads as TGTGCCAGCAGAATAAACAGGGACTATGGCTACACCTTC. It yields the protein CASRINRDYGYTF.

This clonotype showed up many times. The rearrangement links TRBV18 to TRBJ2-4, with 14 nucleotides matching TRBD2. The CDR3 runs 14 residues. Germline assignment: CDR1 KGHSH and CDR2 LQKENI. Germline trimming cut 3 bases from V and 8 bases from J; bases unmatched to any gene: 0. The DNA for the CDR3 is TGTGCCAGCTCACCGGGACTAGCGGGAGACATTCAGTACTTC. This encodes CASSPGLAGDIQYF.